This T cell receptor beta chain was profiled in a study of blood T cell repertoires in COVID-19 (TCRdb year 2020). In terms of the full investigation: Collaborator samples came from the United States, Italy and Spain and covered acute and convalescent phases of COVID-19. The material from the prospective study consisted of cDNA or gDNA derived from T cells, B-cell-depleted T cells, or PBMCs. Deeply sampled blood TCRbeta repertoires from subjects exposed to, actively infected with, or recovered from COVID-19 were included in the dataset. The repertoires were made available in a free public database intended to serve as a resource for research on the immune response to SARS-CoV-2. The samples were drawn from the first 160 participants of the ongoing ImmuneRACE study and from 1,254 subjects provided by 6 global collaborators. A de-identified subject ID, COVID-19 status, age in years and sex were almost always included in the sample metadata. HLA class I and class II types, where available, came from metadata supplied by the sample provider rather than from assay-based typing.

On this clone itself: This receptor's antigen is unknown. Per-base quality was not reported, and no clone a single base away is much larger than it.

TCRbeta CDR3 regions were amplified from genomic DNA using the immunoSEQ Assay, a bias-controlled multiplex PCR. On the study's bioinformatics: Nucleated cell counts per sample were estimated from amplification of reference gene primers within the assay. Sequence reads were collapsed and filtered to measure the absolute abundance of every unique TCRbeta CDR3 rearrangement. For each sample, productive Simpson clonality was calculated as the square root of Simpson's diversity index across productive rearrangements. In TCRdb, the immuneACCESS table is reduced to in-frame sequences with V and J assigned. These tables do not hold every clone; where another copy was compared, an unresolved V gene accounts for under half, and the others remain unexplained. The D gene and trimming were derived from the DNA, and the V and J assignments and clone size from that table. This sample is represented by about 52,000 clones; roughly nine tenths of them were singletons. Roughly 10% of the sample is in the top ten clones.

Each collaborating institution followed its own protocols to collect whole blood in K2EDTA tubes. Collaborator samples were shipped for TCRbeta analysis as frozen whole blood, isolated PBMCs, or DNA extracted from either sample type. The CDR3 starts with the cysteine, ends with the phenylalanine, and has 15 residues. The DNA shown is the 45-base CDR3, in frame from base 1. V ends up 0 bases short and J 5 bases short, with an unmatched junction base count of 6. The CDR1 and CDR2 encoded by the germline V gene (reference sequence) are LNHNV and YYDKDF. Beyond this particular receptor, the publication reports: The amount of clinical and demographic metadata varied by source and participant and was provided uncurated.

This receptor was obtained from a man at least 80 years old with active or convalescent COVID-19. The rearranged chain carries TRBV15 and TRBJ1-2, with TRBD1 matching 7 junction bases. Sequencing was done on a sample of peripheral blood. The nucleotide sequence reads as follows: TGTGCCACCAGCAGAGATTCCGGACAGGATTATGGCTACACCTTC. This gives the protein CATSRDSGQDYGYTF.